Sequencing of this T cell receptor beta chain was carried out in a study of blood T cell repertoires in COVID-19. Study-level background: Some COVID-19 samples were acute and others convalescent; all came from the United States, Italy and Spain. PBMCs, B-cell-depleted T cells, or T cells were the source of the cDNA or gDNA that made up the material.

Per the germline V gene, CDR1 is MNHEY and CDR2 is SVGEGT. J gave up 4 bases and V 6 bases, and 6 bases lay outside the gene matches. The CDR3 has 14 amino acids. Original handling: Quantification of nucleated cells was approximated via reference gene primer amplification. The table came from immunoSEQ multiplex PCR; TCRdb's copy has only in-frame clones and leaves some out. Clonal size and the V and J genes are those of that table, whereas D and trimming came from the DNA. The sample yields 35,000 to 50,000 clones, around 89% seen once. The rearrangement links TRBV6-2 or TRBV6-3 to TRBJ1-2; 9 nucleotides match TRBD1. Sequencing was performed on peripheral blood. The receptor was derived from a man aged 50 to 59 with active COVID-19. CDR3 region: CASSPDRGGYGYTF. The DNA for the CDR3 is TGTGCCAGCAGCCCGGACAGGGGTGGCTATGGCTACACCTTC.